The 21 T cell receptor beta chains below were found in one sample sequenced in a study of shared clonotypes between healthy human individuals (dated by TCRdb to the early 2020s). The library relied on the immunoSEQ multiplex PCR assay. This is the immuneACCESS table as TCRdb keeps it, with only in-frame sequences that have V and J called. A part of the clones is gone; compared with another copy, unresolved V genes explain less than half, and the rest is unexplained. This sample comprises millions of clones, about 93% of them detected only once. The top ten clonotypes cover about 1.5% of the sample. CD8 naive samples were obtained by positive selection for CCR7 among CD45RO-negative cells, yielding a CD45RA+CCR7+ population from which TemRA cells were excluded. Sequencing was carried out using naive CD8+ T cells from PBMCs. Taken with the paper, the label for cell subset or site translates to: CD45RA+CCR7+. These TCRs come from a man aged 18-30 years in good health. Some clones in this sample may be carry-over from other donors' samples.

Comments on this clone: The same CDR3 is also encoded by other DNA sequences in this sample. The chain employs TRBV19 and TRBJ2-1; D may match TRBD1 or TRBD2 (5 bases each). Germline V gene data show CDR1 as LNHDA and CDR2 as SQIVND (reference sequence). The germline V and J ends were trimmed by 4 bases and 8 bases, with 12 bases remaining between them. The CDR3 totals 13 residues. The CDR3 region is CASSTRVGDEQFF. CDR3 sequence (DNA): TGTGCCAGTAGTACCAGGGTCGGGGATGAGCAGTTCTTC.

The chain couples TRBV7-9 to TRBJ2-7, with 8 bases that match TRBD1. The germline gives CDR1 SEHNR, CDR2 FQNEAQ (reference sequence). Germline trimming cut 4 bases from V and 3 bases from J; bases unmatched to any gene: 14. CDR3 length: 17 amino acids. CDR3 DNA: TGTGCCAGCAGCTCCCGGCCCCCGGACAGGGTATTCTACGAGCAGTACTTC. Protein product: CASSSRPPDRVFYEQYF.

The chain combines TRBV5-1 with TRBJ2-1; 7 bases agree with TRBD2. The CDR3 is 15 amino acids. Germline assignment: CDR1 SGHRS and CDR2 YFSETQ. V gave up 2 bases and J gave up 8 bases; unmatched junction bases: 10. The CDR3 spells CASSFYGRERDEQFF. DNA for the CDR3: TGCGCCAGCAGCTTTTATGGGCGGGAGCGGGATGAGCAGTTCTTC.

Comment on this clone: The junction departs from germline at one end; a sequencing error may be responsible. This rearrangement joins TRBV7-9 to TRBJ1-2; unclear D gene. The germline gives CDR1 SEHNR, CDR2 FQNEAQ (reference sequence). CDR3 length: 14 residues. The CDR3 DNA reads as TGTGCCAGCAGCTTAGGACTAATTGGGGAGTCAGTAGACTTC. The encoded protein is CASSLGLIGESVDF.

This chain links TRBV27 with TRBJ2-3; a possible D gene is TRBD1 (6 bases). Germline V gene lookup returns CDR1 MNHEY and CDR2 SMNVEV (reference sequence). With 3 bases removed from V and 6 bases from J, the gap between germline ends came to 7 bases. The CDR3 is 12 amino acids. The CDR3 coding sequence is TGTGCCAGCAGTTTCACAGGGGATACGCAGTATTTT. Protein product: CASSFTGDTQYF.

This rearrangement joins TRBV4-1 to TRBJ2-1, with TRBD2 matching over 13 bases. V gave up 2 bases and J gave up 8 bases; unmatched junction bases: 9. Looked up from germline, CDR1 is MGHRA and CDR2 is YSYEKL. The CDR3 has 17 residues. CDR3 region: CASSQTSGRGIVDEQFF. The CDR3 DNA reads as TGCGCCAGCAGCCAAACTAGCGGGAGGGGGATCGTGGATGAGCAGTTCTTC.

The gene calls are TRBV28 and TRBJ2-3; D gene unclear. The CDR3 extends over 13 amino acids. Germline V lookup: CDR1 MDHEN, CDR2 SYDVKM. V was trimmed by 9 bases and J by 0 bases, leaving 10 bases between them. The CDR3 reads CASLRASTDTQYF. In DNA form, the CDR3 reads TGTGCCAGTCTTAGGGCCAGCACAGATACGCAGTATTTT. Full variable domain (missing parts from reference TRBV28 and TRBJ2-3): DVKVTQSSRYLVKRTGEKVFLECVQDMDHENMFWYRQDPGLGLRLIYFSYDVKMKEKGDIPEGYSVSREKKERFSLILESASTNQTSMYLCASLRASTDTQYFGPGTRLTVL.

The V call is TRBV6-4, the J call TRBJ1-2; 10 nucleotides agree with TRBD1. From germline, CDR1 is MRHNA and CDR2 SNTAGT. V trimming: 1 base; J trimming: 1 base; junction bases outside the gene matches: 12. CDR3 length equals 19 residues. The chain's CDR3 is CASSDFPSGTGAINYGYTF. The CDR3 nucleotides are TGTGCCAGCAGTGACTTTCCTTCCGGGACAGGGGCGATTAACTATGGCTACACCTTC.

V gene TRBV5-1 combines with J gene TRBJ1-2, with D hard to call. This CDR3 has 14 amino acids. V was trimmed by 0 bases and J by 0 bases, leaving 6 bases between them. Germline values: CDR1 SGHRS, CDR2 YFSETQ. CDR3 in amino acids: CASSLGETNYGYTF. The CDR3 nucleotides are TGCGCCAGCAGCTTGGGGGAAACTAACTATGGCTACACCTTC.

The chain uses TRBV5-4 and TRBJ2-2; TRBD1 agrees at 10 bases. Trimming removed 4 bases from V and 3 bases from J; junction bases left unmatched: 6. The germline gives CDR1 SGHNT, CDR2 YYREEE (reference sequence). The length of the CDR3 is 16 residues. DNA for the CDR3: TGTGCCAGCAGCGGAAGGACAGGGGGGGACACCGGGGAGCTGTTTTTT. This sequence encodes CASSGRTGGDTGELFF.

This chain uses TRBV19 with TRBJ2-1, with 10 bases lining up with TRBD2. The V gene end was trimmed by 5 bases and the J gene end by 5 bases; junction bases not matched to a gene: 9. This CDR3 has 16 amino acids. Germline V CDR1 and CDR2: LNHDA, SQIVND (reference sequence). CDR3 sequence reads: CASSGRTSGRNNEQFF. CDR3 coding DNA: TGTGCCAGTAGTGGTAGGACTAGCGGTAGGAACAATGAGCAGTTCTTC.

A few counts support this clone. The sample has other DNA sequences that encode this CDR3 too. The CDR3 nucleotides read TGTGCCAGCAGTTACTCGAAGAACACTGAAGCTTTCTTT. As protein: CASSYSKNTEAFF. The chain carries TRBV6-5 and TRBJ1-1; D is ambiguous. The CDR3 is 13 amino acids. Germline V gene data show CDR1 as MNHEY and CDR2 as SVGAGI. The V end was cut by 0 bases, the J end by 1 base, with 3 bases between.

CDR3 residues: CASSQGGGTGSEQYF. The CDR3 DNA reads TGTGCCAGCAGCCAAGGGGGGGGGACAGGGAGCGAGCAGTACTTC. This rearrangement joins TRBV4-2 to TRBJ2-7, with 9 bases aligning to TRBD1. The CDR3 is 15 amino acids. V was pared by 1 base and J by 6 bases, with 7 bases of the junction left unmatched. CDR1 and CDR2 from the germline V gene are LGHNA and YNFKEQ.

The chain has TRBV15 and TRBJ2-3; tentatively, D is TRBD1 (6 bases). The germline V gene encodes CDR1 LNHNV and CDR2 YYDKDF (reference sequence). The V end was cut by 1 base, the J end by 5 bases, with 19 bases between. The CDR3 has 17 amino acids. DNA of the CDR3: TGTGCCACCAGCAGAGGCCCCCCCAGGGGAGAAGGAGATACGCAGTATTTT. Amino acids: CATSRGPPRGEGDTQYF.

With regard to this clone: Its ends do not fully match the called genes, so a read error is possible. The chain links TRBV28 to TRBJ2-1; 10 bases map to TRBD2. CDR3 length: 13 residues. Germline V CDR1 and CDR2: MDHEN, SYDVKM. DNA of the CDR3: TGTGCCAGCAGTTTACTCAGCGGGAGGGAGCGGTTCTTC. Its protein is CASSLLSGRERFF.

The J gene is TRBJ2-7, the V gene TRBV9; no clear D gene. V was pared by 3 bases and J by 7 bases, with 14 bases between. CDR3 length equals 13 residues. Looked up from germline, CDR1 is SGDLS and CDR2 is YYNGEE. The CDR3 DNA reads TGTGCCAGCAGCGGGACGGAGCCTTGGGAGCAGTACTTC. Translated: CASSGTEPWEQYF.

This clone was seen a few times. The chain uses TRBV15 and TRBJ1-5; D call uncertain. CDR1 and CDR2 (germline): LNHNV, YYDKDF (reference sequence). This CDR3 is 14 amino acids long. V lost 4 bases and J lost 0, with 7 bases in between. CDR3 sequence reads: CATSNLGSNQPQHF. The CDR3 coding sequence is TGTGCCACCAGCAACTTAGGTAGCAATCAGCCCCAGCATTTT. Full variable domain (outside the CDR3, taken from reference TRBV15 and TRBJ1-5): DAMVIQNPRYQVTQFGKPVTLSCSQTLNHNVMYWYQQKSSQAPKLLFHYYDKDFNNEADTPDNFQSRRPNTSFCFLDIRSPGLGDTAMYLCATSNLGSNQPQHFGDGTRLSIL.

With regard to this clone: Germline is not matched at one junction end, which may reflect a read error. The CDR3 bases are TGCCTAGCGGGAGCGATGAATGAGCAGTTCTTC. Its protein is CLAGAMNEQFF. The rearrangement joins TRBV27 to TRBJ2-1, with 10 bases identical to TRBD2. This CDR3 is 11 amino acids long. The germline CDR1 and CDR2 sequences are MNHEY and SMNVEV (reference sequence).

V usage is TRBV9 and J usage is TRBJ1-1; D remains unclear. Germline CDR1 and CDR2: SGDLS and YYNGEE. CDR3 length equals 12 residues. Trimming took off 3 bases at V and 1 base at J, with 4 bases between the two ends. In DNA, the CDR3 is TGTGCCAGCAGCGATCAGAACACTGAAGCTTTCTTT. This codes for CASSDQNTEAFF.

V usage is TRBV27 and J usage is TRBJ1-5; possibly TRBD1 for D (5 bases). The CDR3 extends over 15 amino acids. V lost 7 bases, J lost 0 bases, and 13 bases lay in between. The V gene's germline CDR1 is MNHEY and CDR2 SMNVEV (reference sequence). CDR3 sequence reads: CASTSNQGSNQPQHF. The CDR3 DNA follows: TGTGCCAGCACCTCAAACCAGGGTAGCAATCAGCCCCAGCATTTT.

The V and J genes are TRBV20-1 and TRBJ2-2; D call uncertain. With 7 bases removed from V and 4 bases from J, the gap between germline ends came to 7 bases. Germline CDR1 reads DFQATT; CDR2 reads SNEGSKA (reference sequence). This CDR3 region has 11 residues. The CDR3 sequence: CSGVGTGELFF. Here the CDR3 DNA reads TGCAGTGGAGTTGGCACCGGGGAGCTGTTTTTT.